These 21 T cell receptor beta chains originate from one sample sequenced in a study of shared clonotypes between healthy human individuals (TCRdb year 2020). Library construction relied on the immunoSEQ multiplex PCR assay. TCRdb stores this immuneACCESS table with in-frame sequences only. Part of the clones is absent; in the studies checked, under half of the shortfall reflects unresolved V genes, and no reason is known for the rest. The sample table holds some 2,100,000 clones, of which under 97% were seen once. The ten most abundant clones make up approximately 0.13% of the sample. The sequencing input was naive CD4+ T cells sorted from blood. The cell subset or site label corresponds to: CD45RA+ positively selected. All receptors come from a man younger than 35 in good health.

This clone was picked up one time. This sample includes further DNA sequences coding for the same CDR3. This sequence joins TRBV7-2 and TRBJ1-1, with D possibly TRBD1 on 5 matching bases. Trimming pared 4 bases from V and 2 bases from J, leaving 8 bases between. CDR3 length: 13 residues. CDR1 and CDR2 (germline): SGHTA, FQGNSA. CDR3 sequence (DNA): TGTGCCAGCAGCTACCGGACAAACACTGAAGCTTTCTTT. This sequence encodes CASSYRTNTEAFF.

The gene calls are TRBV2 and TRBJ2-4; D call uncertain. In germline, CDR1 is SNHLY, CDR2 FYNNEI. The CDR3 contains 15 residues. Trimming stripped 7 bases from V and 1 base from J, with 14 bases between. Here the CDR3 reads CASKSGEAAKNIQYF. In DNA form, the CDR3 reads TGTGCCAGCAAAAGTGGCGAGGCGGCCAAAAACATTCAGTACTTC.

The rearrangement joins TRBV5-6 to TRBJ1-4, with 7 bases fitting TRBD1. V lost 7 bases to trimming and J lost 3 bases; unmatched junction nucleotides: 3. Germline CDR1 SGHDT, CDR2 YYEEEE. This CDR3 spans 13 amino acids. In DNA, the CDR3 is TGTGCCAGCCGAACAGGGGCTAATGAAAAACTGTTTTTT. Translation: CASRTGANEKLFF. Supplemented by reference TRBV5-6 and TRBJ1-4, the full variable domain reads DAGVTQSPTHLIKTRGQQVTLRCSPKSGHDTVSWYQQALGQGPQFIFQYYEEEERQRGNFPDRFSGHQFPNYSSELNVNALLLGDSALYLCASRTGANEKLFFGSGTQLSVL.

The chain joins TRBV4-3 to TRBJ1-6, with no clear D. The CDR3 loop spans 15 amino acids. V was clipped by 0 bases and J by 4 bases, with 7 bases between them. The V gene's germline CDR1 is LGHNA and CDR2 YSLEER. The CDR3 here is CASSQDRTYNSPLHF. The CDR3 nucleotides read TGCGCCAGCAGCCAAGATAGGACGTATAATTCACCCCTCCACTTT.

J is TRBJ1-1 and V is TRBV6-5; D is unclear. There are 16 residues in the CDR3. The V gene lost 0 bases and the J gene lost 3 bases, with 14 bases spanning the gap. Germline V gives CDR1 MNHEY, CDR2 SVGAGI. CDR3 sequence reads: CASSYSTSGLYTEAFF. The DNA of the CDR3 is TGTGCCAGCAGTTACTCGACTTCGGGGTTGTACACTGAAGCTTTCTTT.

The J gene is TRBJ2-7, the V gene TRBV19; D is perhaps TRBD1 (5 bases). The germline V gene encodes CDR1 LNHDA and CDR2 SQIVND (reference sequence). CDR3 size: 20 residues. V was clipped by 7 bases and J by 1 base, with 32 bases between them. The CDR3 is CASIVSSRTKDDEGSYEQYF. CDR3 coding DNA: TGTGCCAGTATTGTATCCTCTAGGACAAAAGACGATGAAGGATCCTACGAGCAGTACTTC. The entire variable domain, with the rest obtained from reference TRBV19 and TRBJ2-7, is as follows: DGGITQSPKYLFRKEGQNVTLSCEQNLNHDAMYWYRQDPGQGLRLIYYSQIVNDFQKGDIAEGYSVSREKKESFPLTVTSAQKNPTAFYLCASIVSSRTKDDEGSYEQYFGPGTRLTVT.

This clone occurred once. The rearrangement links TRBV4-2 to TRBJ2-2; D gene ambiguous. The CDR3 has 14 residues. V was cut by 2 bases and J by 0 bases, with 4 bases left in between. Germline-derived CDR1 and CDR2 are LGHNA and YNFKEQ. This CDR3 reads CASSQNSNTGELFF. The CDR3 nucleotides are TGTGCCAGCAGCCAAAACTCGAACACCGGGGAGCTGTTTTTT.

The chain couples TRBV30 to TRBJ2-3; 7 bases match TRBD2. This CDR3 has 16 residues. Germline CDR1 GTSNPN, CDR2 SVGIG (reference sequence). J lost 0 bases, V lost 0 bases, and 6 bases had no gene match. The CDR3 loop is CAWSVPAGSSTDTQYF. The CDR3 DNA follows: TGTGCCTGGAGTGTACCAGCGGGGTCTAGCACAGATACGCAGTATTTT.

As regards this clone: The DNA is left out, because the CDR3 cannot be placed on it with certainty; the CDR3 is given as TCRdb lists it. The chain couples TRBV28 to TRBJ2-1; TRBD2, the table's D call, was not compared with the DNA. Looked up from germline, CDR1 is MDHEN and CDR2 is SYDVKM. 19 amino acids form the CDR3, both terminal residues included. This CDR3 reads CASSSSRLAGASRGQQQFF.

The J gene is TRBJ2-5, the V gene TRBV7-2; 9 positions match TRBD2. Germline trimming cut 5 bases from V and 4 bases from J; bases unmatched to any gene: 11. The CDR3 contains 16 residues. CDR1 is SGHTA and CDR2 is FQGNSA in the germline V gene. In DNA form, the CDR3 reads TGTGCCAGCAGCGAAAATCGCCTAGCGGGAATAGAGACCCAGTACTTC. This sequence encodes CASSENRLAGIETQYF. Based on the CDR3 plus reference TRBV7-2 and TRBJ2-5, the full variable domain is GAGVSQSPSNKVTEKGKDVELRCDPISGHTALYWYRQSLGQGLEFLIYFQGNSAPDKSGLPSDRFSAERTGGSVSTLTIQRTQQEDSAVYLCASSENRLAGIETQYFGPGTRLLVL.

The gene calls are TRBV7-2 and TRBJ2-5; 11 bases are shared with TRBD2. The CDR3 has 15 amino acids. Germline trimming cut 7 bases from V and 2 bases from J; bases unmatched to any gene: 6. The germline V gene encodes CDR1 SGHTA and CDR2 FQGNSA. CDR3 sequence reads: CASTNRLAGQETQYF. The CDR3 DNA reads as TGTGCCAGCACCAACAGACTAGCGGGACAAGAGACCCAGTACTTC.

The genes are TRBV10-3 and TRBJ2-3; D is uncertain. Trimming pared 6 bases from V and 3 bases from J, leaving 4 bases between. Per germline, CDR1 ENHRY and CDR2 SYGVKD. This CDR3 region has 11 residues. CDR3 sequence: CAIRLTDTQYF. CDR3 bases: TGTGCCATCAGGCTAACAGATACGCAGTATTTT.

This sequence joins TRBV4-1 and TRBJ2-7; no clear D. The germline gives CDR1 MGHRA, CDR2 YSYEKL. The CDR3 runs 11 residues. Trimming pared 3 bases from V and 5 bases from J, leaving 5 bases between. This chain's CDR3 is CASSHRNEQYF. CDR3 nucleotides: TGCGCCAGCAGCCATAGAAACGAGCAGTACTTC.

In its sample, this clone was seen once. V is TRBV4-1 and J is TRBJ2-5, with D unclear. Deletions cut 2 bases from V and 2 bases from J, with 12 bases between. The CDR3 is made up of 15 amino acids. Germline V gene sequence: CDR1 MGHRA, CDR2 YSYEKL. The CDR3: CASSQLGLSQETQYF. The CDR3 DNA sequence: TGCGCCAGCAGCCAACTGGGTCTCTCTCAAGAGACCCAGTACTTC.

About this clone: Other nucleotide sequences from this sample produce the same CDR3. The genes are TRBV7-9 and TRBJ1-4; 8 nucleotides agree with TRBD1. CDR1 SEHNR and CDR2 FQNEAQ come from the germline V gene (reference sequence). J gave up 7 bases and V 5 bases, and 6 bases lay outside the gene matches. This CDR3 has 14 residues. The CDR3 DNA sequence: TGTGCCAGCAGCCTGGACAGGGCAGGTGAAAAACTGTTTTTT. Translated: CASSLDRAGEKLFF.

The rearrangement joins TRBV4-1 to TRBJ2-3; D is ambiguous. Looked up from germline, CDR1 is MGHRA and CDR2 is YSYEKL. V lost 2 bases and J lost 5, with 11 bases in between. The CDR3 has 14 amino acids. Here the CDR3 reads CASSQLGLGDTQYF. CDR3 coding DNA: TGCGCCAGCAGCCAATTAGGTTTGGGAGATACGCAGTATTTT.

The V and J genes are TRBV30 and TRBJ1-1; weak D call: TRBD1 (5 bases). This CDR3 has 15 residues. Looked up from germline, CDR1 is GTSNPN and CDR2 is SVGIG (reference sequence). Trimming removed 5 bases from V and 1 base from J, with 17 bases in between. As DNA, the CDR3 is TGTGCCTGGCTATACGGGGAGAGGGGGAACACTGAAGCTTTCTTT. Translation: CAWLYGERGNTEAFF.

The genes are TRBV5-1 and TRBJ2-3; TRBD2 aligns across 8 bases. The CDR3 totals 15 residues. Germline assignment: CDR1 SGHRS and CDR2 YFSETQ. V lost 2 bases to trimming and J lost 1 base; unmatched junction nucleotides: 3. The CDR3 coding sequence is TGCGCCAGCAGCTTTAGCGGGGTTGGCACAGATACGCAGTATTTT. Its protein product is CASSFSGVGTDTQYF.

The chain uses TRBV7-9 and TRBJ2-6; D is uncertain. CDR3 length: 14 residues. From germline, CDR1 is SEHNR and CDR2 FQNEAQ (reference sequence). V gave up 9 bases and J gave up 0 bases, with 9 bases separating them. The CDR3 loop reads CARDGDSGANVLTF. CDR3 nucleotide sequence: TGTGCCAGGGACGGCGACTCTGGGGCCAACGTCCTGACTTTC.

This sequence joins TRBV5-1 and TRBJ2-7; 10 bases are shared with TRBD1. With V trimmed by 4 bases and J by 5 bases, 6 bases remained unmatched. Germline values: CDR1 SGHRS, CDR2 YFSETQ. The CDR3 sequence is 14 residues long. The DNA of the CDR3 is TGCGCCAGCAGCCGCGGACAGGGGGGAAACGAGCAGTACTTC. Protein product: CASSRGQGGNEQYF.

V gene TRBV5-1 combines with J gene TRBJ2-5; 10 bases agree with TRBD2. CDR3 length: 17 amino acids. Trimming at V came to 1 base and at J to 5 bases, leaving 11 bases not matched to a gene. Germline V gives CDR1 SGHRS, CDR2 YFSETQ. CDR3 in DNA: TGCGCCAGCAGCTTGTCTCCCAGCGGGGGGGCAAGGGAGACCCAGTACTTC. Translation gives CASSLSPSGGARETQYF.